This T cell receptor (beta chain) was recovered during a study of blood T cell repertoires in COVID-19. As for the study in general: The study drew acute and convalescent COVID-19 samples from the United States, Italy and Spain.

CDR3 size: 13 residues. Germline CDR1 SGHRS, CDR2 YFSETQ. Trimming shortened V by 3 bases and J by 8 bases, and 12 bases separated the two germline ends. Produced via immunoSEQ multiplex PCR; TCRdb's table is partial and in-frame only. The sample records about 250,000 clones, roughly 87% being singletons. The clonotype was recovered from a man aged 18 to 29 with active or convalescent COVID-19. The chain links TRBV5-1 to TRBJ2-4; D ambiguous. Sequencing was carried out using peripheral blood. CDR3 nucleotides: TGCGCCAGCAGCTCCCCTCCTGCAGACATTCAGTACTTC. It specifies CASSSPPADIQYF.